The rows below give T cell receptor beta chains drawn from one sample of a study of blood T cell repertoires in COVID-19. Some clones are missing from TCRdb's copy, which holds only in-frame ones; the method was immunoSEQ multiplex PCR. This sample has roughly 100,000 clones, with 85% found just once. Input material: peripheral blood. The source of these receptors is a man aged 45-65 years with acute or convalescent COVID-19. CDR3s include the opening cysteine and the closing phenylalanine or tryptophan. A D gene is named only where the DNA matches it firmly. Size tells how often a clone was seen (once, few, many) or the class of an expanded clone, and some rows leave it out.

j_gene	d_gene	abundance	v_gene	CDR3aa	CDR3nt
TRBJ2-7	NA	few	TRBV27	CASSLGTGSYEQYF	TGTGCCAGCAGTTTAGGCACAGGTTCCTACGAGCAGTACTTC
TRBJ2-5	TRBD2	NA	TRBV11-3	CASSVEAGLAGGGETQYF	TGTGCCAGCAGCGTAGAAGCGGGACTAGCGGGGGGCGGAGAGACCCAGTACTTC
TRBJ1-1	NA	NA	TRBV12-3/TRBV12-4	CASGLMNTEAFF	TGTGCCAGCGGACTCATGAACACTGAAGCTTTCTTT
TRBJ1-6	NA	NA	TRBV5-8	CASSFRPGGSPLHF	TGTGCCAGCAGCTTTCGACCGGGTGGTTCACCCCTCCACTTT
TRBJ2-6	TRBD1	NA	TRBV11-1	CASSSQGSGANVLTF	TGTGCCAGCAGCTCACAGGGGTCTGGGGCCAACGTCCTGACTTTC
TRBJ1-5	NA	NA	TRBV10-3	CAISAKALGDSNQPQHF	TGTGCCATCAGTGCGAAAGCATTAGGAGATAGCAATCAGCCCCAGCATTTT
TRBJ2-2	NA	NA	TRBV11-1	CASSYGRETGELFF	TGTGCCAGCAGCTACGGCCGGGAGACGGGGGAGCTGTTTTTT
TRBJ1-2	NA	few	TRBV12-3/TRBV12-4	CASSSGVLYGYTF	TGTGCCAGCAGTTCAGGGGTTCTCTATGGCTACACCTTC
TRBJ2-5	NA	NA	TRBV3-1/TRBV3-2	CASSAGVGETQYF	TGTGCCAGCAGTGCCGGGGTCGGAGAGACCCAGTACTTC
TRBJ1-2	NA	NA	TRBV6-5	CATRTYETNYGYTF	TGTGCCACCAGGACTTATGAAACCAACTATGGCTACACCTTC
TRBJ2-3	NA	NA	TRBV19	CASSIDWGDTQYF	TGTGCCAGTAGTATAGATTGGGGCGATACGCAGTATTTT
TRBJ2-1	NA	once	TRBV18	CASSRGSLNSYNEQFF	TGTGCCAGCTCACGAGGGAGCCTGAACTCCTACAATGAGCAGTTCTTC
TRBJ1-2	TRBD1	few	TRBV27	CASSLRGQGGYTF	TGTGCCAGCAGTTTAAGGGGACAGGGAGGGTACACCTTC
TRBJ1-5	NA	NA	TRBV10-2	CASRDTGSNQPQHF	TGCGCCAGCAGGGATACAGGGAGCAATCAGCCCCAGCATTTT
TRBJ1-3	TRBD1	NA	TRBV29-1	CSVEATGGWGNTIYF	TGCAGCGTTGAAGCCACAGGGGGATGGGGAAACACCATATATTTT
TRBJ2-5	TRBD1	NA	TRBV29-1	CSVTQGAETQYF	TGCAGCGTGACTCAGGGGGCCGAGACCCAGTACTTC
TRBJ1-6	TRBD1	NA	TRBV5-1	CASSSRTGGTSPLHF	TGCGCCAGCAGTTCCCGGACAGGGGGGACTTCACCCCTCCACTTT
TRBJ1-3	NA	NA	TRBV30	CARIDRASGNTIYF	TGTGCCCGTATTGACAGAGCCTCTGGAAACACCATATATTTT
TRBJ1-6	TRBD1	NA	TRBV30	CAWKPGQGDSNSPLHF	TGTGCCTGGAAGCCGGGACAGGGGGATTCTAATTCACCCCTCCACTTT
TRBJ2-2	NA	NA	TRBV7-9	CASSLIPWAGMNTGELFF	TGTGCCAGCAGCCTCATTCCGTGGGCAGGGATGAACACCGGGGAGCTGTTTTTT
TRBJ1-2	NA	NA	TRBV7-9	CASSPGPLANYGYTF	TGTGCCAGCAGCCCGGGACCCCTAGCGAACTATGGCTACACCTTC
TRBJ1-2	TRBD1	NA	TRBV5-1	CASSQTGGTLNRGYTF	TGCGCCAGCAGCCAGACAGGGGGCACGTTAAACCGTGGCTACACCTTC
TRBJ2-1	TRBD1	few	TRBV5-6	CASSLGTGGWNEQFF	TGTGCCAGCAGCTTGGGGACAGGGGGCTGGAATGAGCAGTTCTTC
TRBJ2-6	NA	NA	TRBV6-2/TRBV6-3	CASSRRGSGANVLTF	TGTGCCAGCAGTCGCAGGGGTTCTGGGGCCAACGTCCTGACTTTC
TRBJ2-1	NA	NA	TRBV4-1	CASKPQGHDEQFF	TGCGCCAGCAAACCCCAGGGGCACGATGAGCAGTTCTTC
TRBJ1-4	TRBD1	few	TRBV9	CASSVPPDRGQLFF	TGTGCCAGCAGCGTGCCCCCTGACAGGGGCCAACTGTTTTTT
TRBJ2-2	TRBD2	NA	TRBV4-1	CASRRGEGRNTGELFF	TGCGCCAGCCGCCGGGGGGAGGGTAGAAACACCGGGGAGCTGTTTTTT
TRBJ1-1	NA	NA	TRBV6-5	CASSLRVDTEAFF	TGTGCCAGCAGCCTTCGCGTTGACACTGAAGCTTTCTTT
TRBJ2-7	TRBD1	NA	TRBV6-5	CASTKTGVVDEQYF	TGTGCCAGCACTAAAACAGGGGTCGTCGACGAGCAGTACTTC
TRBJ2-7	TRBD2	NA	TRBV5-6	CASSLYSGGRGYEQYF	TGTGCCAGCAGCTTGTACAGCGGGGGGCGAGGTTACGAGCAGTACTTC
TRBJ1-6	NA	NA	TRBV28	CASGPVAARNSPLHF	TGTGCCAGCGGGCCGGTGGCAGCCCGAAATTCACCCCTCCACTTT
TRBJ2-1	TRBD2	once	TRBV30	CAWKWAGDSYNEQFF	TGTGCCTGGAAGTGGGCGGGAGACTCCTACAATGAGCAGTTCTTC
TRBJ2-3	NA	NA	TRBV9	CASSVGAGNALDTQYF	TGTGCCAGCAGCGTAGGAGCCGGGAATGCATTAGATACGCAGTATTTT
TRBJ2-6	NA	NA	TRBV10-3	CAISESPGSGANVLTF	TGTGCCATCAGTGAGTCACCGGGGTCGGGGGCCAACGTCCTGACTTTC
TRBJ2-7	NA	NA	TRBV2	CASNRVGYEQYF	TGTGCCAGCAACAGGGTTGGCTACGAGCAGTACTTC
TRBJ2-1	TRBD2	NA	TRBV6-4	CASRRYGTSGSGEQFF	TGTGCCAGCAGACGATACGGGACTAGCGGGAGCGGTGAGCAGTTCTTC
TRBJ2-1	TRBD1	NA	TRBV5-6	CASSLAGQGAVNEQFF	TGTGCCAGCAGCTTGGCCGGACAGGGGGCTGTCAATGAGCAGTTCTTC
TRBJ1-2	NA	NA	TRBV5-4	CASSLPPYGYTF	TGTGCCAGCAGCTTGCCGCCCTACGGCTACACCTTC
TRBJ2-1	TRBD1	few	TRBV27	CASNHGQGALPEQFF	TGTGCCAGCAACCACGGACAGGGAGCGCTCCCTGAGCAGTTCTTC
TRBJ2-7	NA	NA	TRBV3-1/TRBV3-2	CASTPGDGSSYEQYF	TGTGCCAGCACCCCAGGCGATGGAAGCTCCTACGAGCAGTACTTC
TRBJ1-5	NA	once	TRBV6-5	CASSRDSRKQPQHF	TGTGCCAGCAGCCGGGACTCACGAAAGCAGCCCCAGCATTTT
TRBJ1-2	TRBD1	NA	TRBV5-4	CASSPGQGIGYTF	TGTGCCAGCAGCCCTGGACAGGGAATAGGCTACACCTTC
TRBJ1-1	NA	NA	TRBV5-6	CASSLARYHSMNTEAFF	TGTGCCAGCAGCTTGGCCAGGTATCACAGCATGAACACTGAAGCTTTCTTT
TRBJ2-2	TRBD1	NA	TRBV10-3	CAISRDRGPTGELFF	TGTGCCATCAGTAGGGACAGGGGGCCCACCGGGGAGCTGTTTTTT
TRBJ1-5	NA	once	TRBV27	CASLPEGYSNQPQHF	TGTGCCAGCTTACCGGAGGGGTATAGCAATCAGCCCCAGCATTTT
TRBJ1-1	NA	NA	TRBV29-1	CSVARAVGTEAFF	TGCAGCGTTGCGAGGGCCGTGGGCACTGAAGCTTTCTTT
TRBJ2-2	NA	once	TRBV13	CASSLASENTGELFF	TGTGCCAGCAGCTTAGCCTCAGAAAACACCGGGGAGCTGTTTTTT
TRBJ1-6	NA	NA	TRBV21-1	CASSQRQALYNSPLHF	TGTGCCAGCAGCCAAAGACAGGCCCTCTATAATTCACCCCTCCACTTT
TRBJ2-5	NA	once	TRBV5-1	CASSLIGQGNEETQYF	TGCGCCAGCAGCTTAATCGGGCAGGGCAACGAAGAGACCCAGTACTTC
TRBJ1-6	TRBD1	NA	TRBV25-1	CASTTGVLLHF	TGTGCCAGCACCACAGGGGTTCTACTCCACTTT
TRBJ2-3	NA	NA	TRBV5-4	CASSLDSSYTDTQYF	TGTGCCAGCAGCTTGGATTCTTCCTACACAGATACGCAGTATTTT
TRBJ1-1	NA	few	TRBV2	CASSGQLNTEAFF	TGTGCCAGCAGCGGACAGTTGAACACTGAAGCTTTCTTT
TRBJ2-1	NA	once	TRBV12-5	CASGKRLQESEQFF	TGTGCTAGTGGAAAACGCCTACAGGAAAGTGAGCAGTTCTTC
TRBJ2-1	NA	NA	TRBV30	CAIWAGGNNEQFF	TGTGCCATTTGGGCGGGTGGTAACAATGAGCAGTTCTTC
TRBJ2-2	TRBD2	once	TRBV18	CASSPTLGGSPSTGELFF	TGTGCCAGCTCACCAACTCTGGGCGGGAGCCCCTCCACCGGGGAGCTGTTTTTT